The source of this TCR beta chain is a study of T-cell memory formation after mild COVID-19. Overall study results and limits: Pre-infection memory held some responding clones, suggesting pre-existing cross-reactive T cells responded.

The germline V and J ends were trimmed by 5 bases and 9 bases, with 19 bases remaining between them. This CDR3 comprises 14 residues. From germline, CDR1 is SGHVS and CDR2 FQNEAQ. This clonotype was seen more than once but under ten times. The target antigen is unknown. TCRdb re-derived calls from the 5' RACE reads in MiXCR, one entry per CDR3 protein. The table has about 430,000 distinct CDR3 sequences, roughly 18% seen once. The sample consisted of PBMCs or a T cell subset sorted from them (not recorded which). This TCR came from a man in his late teens or twenties who had mild COVID-19 (a few samples of this study predate the infection). Cell type and time point are not known. The chain has TRBV7-8 and TRBJ2-5; TRBD1 might be the D (6 bases). In nucleotides, the CDR3 is TGTGCCAGCAGCAACACAGGGAGCCGAGTGGCCCAGTACTTC. It specifies CASSNTGSRVAQYF.